The present TCR beta chain was sequenced within a study of blood T cell repertoires in COVID-19. Looking at the study overall: T cells, B-cell-depleted T cells, or PBMCs supplied cDNA or gDNA.

The V segment lost 0 bases and the J segment 10 bases; nucleotides outside the gene matches: 7. This CDR3 has 16 residues. Germline V CDR1 and CDR2: LNHDA, SQIVND (reference sequence). As handled by the study authors: The assay estimated nucleated cells by amplifying reference gene primers. TCRdb's table, derived via immunoSEQ multiplex PCR, lists solely in-frame clones and lacks some. V and J calls plus clone size are reproduced from that table; the DNA served to infer D and trimming. The data contain around 72,000 clones, approximately 87% of them seen just once; the ten biggest clones take up approximately 18%.

The specimen sequenced was peripheral blood. The V gene is TRBV19, the J gene TRBJ1-5, with TRBD1 identical over 12 bases. This TCR was sampled from an elderly woman with acute or convalescent COVID-19. CDR3 sequence (DNA): TGTGCCAGTAGTATAGATCGGGACAGGGGGCGAGGACCCCAGCATTTT. Residues: CASSIDRDRGRGPQHF.